This T cell receptor (beta chain) was sequenced for a study of CD8+ T cells in alopecia areata. The study's findings and limits: Sequences from scalp samples also cover resident alphabeta T cells of normal skin.

The germline V gene has CDR1 SQVTM and CDR2 ANQGSEA. This CDR3 comprises 11 residues. The V and J ends lost 5 bases and 5 bases respectively, with 8 bases between them. This clone was seen only a few times. Its specificity is unknown. Indicated treatment: oral pan-JAK inhibitor, 5-10 mg twice daily. Once RNA had been extracted, it was reverse transcribed into cDNA to act as the sequencing template. Measured with immunoSEQ multiplex PCR; TCRdb has only the in-frame clones, and not every one. The sample carries about 220,000 clones, about three fifths recorded once. The input for sequencing was CD4+ T cells sorted from blood, taken at week 4, from a patient treated with tofacitinib. V usage is TRBV29-1 and J usage is TRBJ2-3; D unresolved. The receptor's source is a human donor with alopecia areata. CDR3 loop: CSVPWGDTQYF. The CDR3 nucleotides are TGCAGCGTTCCCTGGGGAGATACGCAGTATTTT.